These 14 T cell receptor beta chains came from one sample sequenced in a study of early T cells in non-severe SARS-CoV-2 infection. One entry per CDR3 protein results from TCRdb running MiXCR on the 5' RACE reads. The data show over 80,000 distinct CDR3 sequences, roughly 12% seen once. The sequencing used whole blood, collected at baseline. The origin of the receptors is an adult who was a healthcare worker with PCR-confirmed SARS-CoV-2 infection or an uninfected control (not recorded which).

J is TRBJ2-3 and V is TRBV5-1; tentative D call: TRBD2 (5 bases). CDR1 is SGHRS and CDR2 is YFSETQ in the germline V gene. V was shortened by 0 bases and J by 0 bases, with 20 bases between the two germline ends. The CDR3 runs to 19 residues. CDR3 region: CASSLVGFGISGSTDTQYF. The CDR3 bases are TGCGCCAGCAGCTTGGTAGGATTCGGGATCAGTGGGAGCACAGATACGCAGTATTTT.

Only a few counts were recorded for this clonotype. The V and J genes are TRBV7-9 and TRBJ2-5; perhaps D is TRBD1 or TRBD2 (5 bases each). Germline CDR1 SEHNR, CDR2 FQNEAQ (reference sequence). This CDR3 region has 14 residues. V was clipped by 5 bases and J by 5 bases, with 15 bases between them. The CDR3 sequence is CASSPLGRGETQYF. CDR3 coding DNA: TGTGCCAGCAGCCCCCTAGGACGGGGCGAGACCCAGTACTTC.

This clonotype was detected many times. This chain joins TRBV7-9 and TRBJ2-5; either TRBD1 or TRBD2 may supply D (6 bases each). Germline-derived CDR1 and CDR2 are SEHNR and FQNEAQ (reference sequence). The CDR3 has 13 residues. V was pared by 4 bases and J by 5 bases, with 11 bases between. The CDR3 nucleotides are TGTGCCAGCAGCTACGGGGGCTGGGAGACCCAGTACTTC. This encodes CASSYGGWETQYF.

The genes are TRBV2 and TRBJ1-3; D may be TRBD1 (6 bases). Trimming removed 6 bases at V and 2 bases at J, with 11 bases between. Looked up from germline, CDR1 is SNHLY and CDR2 is FYNNEI. The length of the CDR3 is 14 residues. The CDR3 DNA follows: TGTGCCAGCAGCGCGGACAGCGCTGGAAACACCATATATTTT. It translates to CASSADSAGNTIYF.

The chain is built from TRBV11-1 and TRBJ1-1; D not resolved. The V gene lost 1 base and the J gene lost 6 bases, with 6 bases spanning the gap. The CDR3 extends over 12 amino acids. Germline V CDR1 and CDR2: SGHAT, FQDESV (reference sequence). For the CDR3, the DNA is TGTGCCAGCAGCTTAGGGGAAGCTGAAGCTTTCTTT. Residues: CASSLGEAEAFF.

This clonotype came up a few times. The J gene is TRBJ1-6, the V gene TRBV7-9; D not certain. The CDR3 is 13 amino acids. The V end lost 1 base, the J end lost 8 bases, and 6 bases lay between the germline ends. The germline CDR1 and CDR2 sequences are SEHNR and FQNEAQ (reference sequence). The CDR3 nucleotides read TGTGCCAGCAGCTTAGTCACGGATTCACCCCTCCACTTT. As protein: CASSLVTDSPLHF.

The J gene is TRBJ2-1, the V gene TRBV6-5, with TRBD2 matching 8 bases. Germline trimming cut 0 bases from V and 0 bases from J; bases unmatched to any gene: 4. From germline, CDR1 is MNHEY and CDR2 SVGAGI. CDR3 length: 17 residues. The CDR3 DNA follows: TGTGCCAGCAGTTACTCTAGCGGGATGAGCTCCTACAATGAGCAGTTCTTC. Translating it yields CASSYSSGMSSYNEQFF.

This clonotype was observed a handful of times. The chain is built from TRBV10-3 and TRBJ2-2; D unresolved. Per the germline V gene, CDR1 is ENHRY and CDR2 is SYGVKD. CDR3 length equals 16 residues. V was clipped by 5 bases and J by 0 bases, with 13 bases between them. CDR3 sequence (DNA): TGTGCCATCAGTCCCTTGGCGAGGTCGAACACCGGGGAGCTGTTTTTT. This translates into CAISPLARSNTGELFF.

V and J are TRBV20-1 and TRBJ1-5; D is ambiguous. This CDR3 spans 12 amino acids. V lost 1 base and J 8 bases, leaving 9 bases between the germline ends. Germline CDR1 DFQATT, CDR2 SNEGSKA (reference sequence). The CDR3 loop reads CSARGLGEPQHF. Here the CDR3 DNA reads TGCAGTGCTAGAGGGTTGGGCGAGCCCCAGCATTTT.

This clonotype was seen a few times. The chain couples TRBV7-2 to TRBJ2-6; no firm D call. The germline V gene encodes CDR1 SGHTA and CDR2 FQGNSA. The CDR3 has 15 residues. V shed 2 bases and J shed 1 base, with 6 bases lying between them. DNA of the CDR3: TGTGCCAGCAGCTTATTTGGATCTGGGGCCAACGTCCTGACTTTC. Residues: CASSLFGSGANVLTF.

This clonotype appeared a few times. The rearrangement uses TRBV6-6 and TRBJ2-1; D may match TRBD1 or TRBD2 (5 bases each). Per germline, CDR1 MNHNY and CDR2 SVGAGI (reference sequence). CDR3 size: 14 residues. V was pared by 2 bases and J by 0 bases, with 5 bases between. The CDR3 coding sequence is TGTGCCAGCAGTTACGGGGGCTCCTACAATGAGCAGTTCTTC. Its translation: CASSYGGSYNEQFF.

The chain uses TRBV20-1 and TRBJ2-3; 9 bases are shared with TRBD2. In germline, CDR1 is DFQATT, CDR2 SNEGSKA (reference sequence). CDR3 length: 16 residues. The ends lost 5 bases at V and 2 bases at J; junction bases unmatched: 11. The CDR3 region is CSAEGGTSLITDTQYF. The CDR3 DNA sequence: TGCAGTGCTGAGGGAGGGACTAGCTTGATCACAGATACGCAGTATTTT.

This clonotype appeared a few times. The J gene is TRBJ2-5, the V gene TRBV6-5; 7 bases align to TRBD1. Germline CDR1 and CDR2: MNHEY and SVGAGI. V lost 2 bases, J lost 5 bases, and 8 bases stayed unmatched. The CDR3 runs to 15 residues. In nucleotides, the CDR3 is TGTGCCAGCAGTTACCCGGGACAGACTTTTGAGACCCAGTACTTC. Protein product: CASSYPGQTFETQYF.

This clonotype was seen ten or more times. The genes are TRBV12-3 or TRBV12-4 and TRBJ1-6; no reliable D call. The CDR3 has 12 amino acids. The V end lost 3 bases, the J end lost 9 bases, and 6 bases lay between the germline ends. The CDR3 sequence is CASSFGGSPLHF. CDR3 nucleotide sequence: TGTGCCAGCAGTTTTGGAGGTTCACCCCTCCACTTT.